These T cell receptor beta chains were read from a single sample in a study of human T cells and chemical hapten exposure. TCRdb reanalysed the RACE reads using MiXCR and keeps one entry per CDR3 protein. This sample has tens of thousands of distinct CDR3 sequences, with 32% found just once. The material was whole blood, obtained in connection with sensitization to the hapten diphenylcyclopropenone (DPC). The receptors originated from a man aged 35-49 years with alopecia areata. Some clones in this sample may be carry-over from other donors' samples. Both conserved end residues are part of each CDR3. The D gene is left open where the match is weak. Clone size is shown for a subset of rows, as once, few, many or a class of expanded clone.

D	V	J	size	CDR3	DNA
-	TRBV7-2	TRBJ1-6	-	CASSPGGWTNSPLHF	TGTGCCAGCAGCCCCGGAGGATGGACGAATTCACCCCTCCACTTT
TRBD2	TRBV12-3/TRBV12-4	TRBJ2-1	few	CASRTGTTHNEQFF	TGTGCCAGCAGAACCGGGACTACTCACAATGAGCAGTTCTTC
TRBD1	TRBV20-1	TRBJ1-6	-	CSAEQGPYNSPLHF	TGCAGTGCGGAACAGGGGCCCTATAATTCACCCCTCCACTTT
TRBD1	TRBV24-1	TRBJ2-3	few	CATSDPDRADTQYF	TGTGCCACCAGTGATCCAGACAGGGCCGATACGCAGTATTTT
-	TRBV29-1	TRBJ2-1	-	CSVGRAQTPVNNEQFF	TGCAGCGTTGGCAGGGCCCAGACCCCTGTAAACAATGAGCAGTTCTTC
TRBD1	TRBV19	TRBJ2-7	-	CASSIHTPQGAYEQYF	TGTGCCAGTAGTATCCATACCCCTCAGGGGGCCTACGAGCAGTACTTC
TRBD1	TRBV5-1	TRBJ1-4	few	CASSPGQPNEKLFF	TGCGCCAGCAGCCCGGGACAGCCGAATGAAAAACTGTTTTTT
-	TRBV4-1	TRBJ1-4	few	CASSPPRILNEKLFF	TGCGCCAGCAGCCCGCCGAGGATCCTGAATGAAAAACTGTTTTTT
TRBD2	TRBV27	TRBJ2-6	-	CASSQRWTSGRSGANVLTF	TGTGCCAGCAGCCAACGATGGACTAGCGGGAGATCTGGGGCCAACGTCCTGACTTTC
TRBD2	TRBV20-1	TRBJ2-1	few	CSAALAGGYNEQFF	TGCAGTGCTGCACTAGCGGGAGGCTACAATGAGCAGTTCTTC
-	TRBV6-1	TRBJ1-5	few	CASVAGDVFGNQPQHF	TGTGCCAGTGTGGCGGGGGACGTATTCGGCAATCAGCCCCAGCATTTT
TRBD1	TRBV6-5	TRBJ1-1	few	CASSPAGTGLSEAFF	TGTGCCAGCAGTCCAGCCGGGACAGGGCTCTCTGAAGCTTTCTTT
-	TRBV12-3/TRBV12-4	TRBJ1-1	-	CASSQLDNTEAFF	TGTGCCAGCAGTCAACTTGACAACACTGAAGCTTTCTTT
-	TRBV18	TRBJ2-3	-	CASSPPQAFTSTDTQYF	TGTGCCAGCTCACCACCGCAAGCGTTCACTAGCACAGATACGCAGTATTTT
-	TRBV6-5	TRBJ1-4	-	CASSYEGGEGEKLFF	TGTGCCAGCAGTTATGAGGGGGGCGAAGGCGAAAAACTGTTTTTT
-	TRBV12-3/TRBV12-4	TRBJ2-2	-	CASSFSGTTGELFF	TGTGCCAGCAGTTTTTCAGGGACTACCGGGGAGCTGTTTTTT
-	TRBV11-1	TRBJ1-1	-	CASSLVTIGEAFF	TGTGCCAGCAGCTTAGTGACGATAGGCGAAGCTTTCTTT
TRBD2	TRBV6-2/TRBV6-3	TRBJ2-1	many	CASSRAGDRYNEQFF	TGTGCCAGCAGCCGAGCGGGAGACCGGTACAATGAGCAGTTCTTC
TRBD2	TRBV6-6	TRBJ2-1	-	CASSPPTSGYYNEQFF	TGTGCCAGCAGTCCACCCACTAGCGGGTACTACAATGAGCAGTTCTTC
TRBD2	TRBV7-9	TRBJ2-1	few	CASSSSLTWAGDEQFF	TGTGCCAGCAGCTCCTCACTGACTTGGGCGGGGGATGAGCAGTTCTTC
-	TRBV7-9	TRBJ1-1	-	CASSLTTANTEAFF	TGTGCCAGCAGCTTAACGACAGCGAACACTGAAGCTTTCTTT
-	TRBV24-1	TRBJ2-7	-	CATGSAREQYF	TGTGCCACCGGTAGCGCCCGAGAGCAGTACTTC